The clone carrying this T cell receptor (beta chain) was picked up many times. Breast cancer patients provided tissue from their axillary draining lymph nodes. The data were taken from a study of breast tumors, draining lymph nodes, adjacent tissues. Using its own MiXCR run on the multiplex PCR reads, TCRdb lists one record per CDR3 protein. Of over 100,000 distinct CDR3 sequences listed, about a fifth are singletons. Germline V gene lookup returns CDR1 SNHLY and CDR2 FYNNEI. V dropped 3 bases and J dropped 5; count of bases not matched to a gene: 4. The CDR3 extends over 13 amino acids. The sequence came from a female donor with breast cancer. Some clones in this sample may be carry-over from other donors' samples. The chain joins TRBV2 to TRBJ2-7, with 7 bases aligning to TRBD2. Sequencing was carried out using axillary lymph node tissue. CDR3 coding DNA: TGTGCCAGCAGTGACGGGGGGAGACACGAGCAGTACTTC. Translating it yields CASSDGGRHEQYF.